These 15 T cell receptor beta chains came from one sample sequenced in a study of control samples from healthy donors and cancer patients. TCRdb's copy holds only in-frame clones and misses some; the assay was immunoSEQ multiplex PCR. This sample has around 90,000 clones, with 86% found just once. The sequencing input was blood. The receptor set was obtained from a young man in good health.

A single count supports this clone. The chain joins TRBV15 to TRBJ2-6; D perhaps matches TRBD1 (6 bases). Germline-derived CDR1 and CDR2 are LNHNV and YYDKDF (reference sequence). This CDR3 is built from 19 residues. V lost 0 bases and J 0 bases, leaving 15 bases between the germline ends. CDR3 in DNA: TGTGCCACCAGCAGAGATAGGGGGACGGTGAGCTCTGGGGCCAACGTCCTGACTTTC. It translates to CATSRDRGTVSSGANVLTF. The entire variable domain, with the rest obtained from reference TRBV15 and TRBJ2-6, is as follows: DAMVIQNPRYQVTQFGKPVTLSCSQTLNHNVMYWYQQKSSQAPKLLFHYYDKDFNNEADTPDNFQSRRPNTSFCFLDIRSPGLGDTAMYLCATSRDRGTVSSGANVLTFGAGSRLTVL.

This clone was seen a few times. The rearrangement links TRBV7-9 to TRBJ1-3; the match to TRBD1 covers 9 bases. Germline loops: CDR1 SEHNR, CDR2 FQNEAQ (reference sequence). The CDR3 runs to 18 residues. V dropped 4 bases and J dropped 0; count of bases not matched to a gene: 10. Here the CDR3 DNA reads TGTGCCAGCAGCTCGCGAGGGACAGGGTTAGTCTCTGGAAACACCATATATTTT. Translating it yields CASSSRGTGLVSGNTIYF.

The chain has TRBV27 and TRBJ1-1, with TRBD1 matching over 7 bases. The germline V gene encodes CDR1 MNHEY and CDR2 SMNVEV (reference sequence). Germline trimming cut 6 bases from V and 6 bases from J; bases unmatched to any gene: 4. The CDR3 loop spans 12 amino acids. The CDR3 spells CASSPGGPEAFF. The CDR3 DNA reads as TGTGCCAGCAGCCCAGGGGGGCCTGAAGCTTTCTTT.

The genes are TRBV5-4 and TRBJ2-6; D is ambiguous. V was pared by 3 bases and J by 1 base, with 8 bases between. The CDR3 runs 15 residues. Germline-derived CDR1 and CDR2 are SGHNT and YYREEE (reference sequence). In DNA form, the CDR3 reads TGTGCCAGCAGCTCCCAGGAATCTGGGGCCAACGTCCTGACTTTC. Its protein is CASSSQESGANVLTF.

The J gene is TRBJ2-7, the V gene TRBV2, with 7 nucleotides matching TRBD2. CDR1 and CDR2 (germline): SNHLY, FYNNEI. This CDR3 region has 14 residues. Trimming took 5 bases from V and 6 from J; bases not matched to a gene: 10. The CDR3 DNA is TGTGCCAGCAGTTACAGCGGGGTCCTCCTCGAGCAGTACTTC. This encodes CASSYSGVLLEQYF.

The J gene is TRBJ2-5, the V gene TRBV24-1, with D possibly matching TRBD1 (7 bases). This CDR3 is built from 15 residues. The V gene lost 1 base and the J gene lost 4 bases, with 12 bases spanning the gap. The germline gives CDR1 KGHDR, CDR2 SFDVKD. This CDR3 reads CATSDFRGVGETQYF. The CDR3 nucleotides read TGTGCCACCAGTGATTTCAGGGGGGTAGGAGAGACCCAGTACTTC.

J is TRBJ1-6 and V is TRBV5-1, with 9 bases identical to TRBD1. V was pared by 4 bases and J by 2 bases, with 4 bases of the junction left unmatched. The CDR3 has 16 residues. Looked up from germline, CDR1 is SGHRS and CDR2 is YFSETQ. CDR3 nucleotides: TGCGCCAGCAGCCTTGGACAGGGGACCTATAATTCACCCCTCCACTTT. Protein: CASSLGQGTYNSPLHF.

The rearrangement joins TRBV6-5 to TRBJ2-7, with unresolved D. The CDR3 extends over 14 amino acids. In germline, CDR1 is MNHEY, CDR2 SVGAGI. V dropped 2 bases and J dropped 2 bases, with 10 bases sitting between them. The CDR3 region is CASSYLAETYEQYF. CDR3 nucleotides: TGTGCCAGCAGTTACCTTGCAGAAACCTACGAGCAGTACTTC.

The genes are TRBV5-1 and TRBJ1-1, with D unclear. The CDR3 extends over 11 amino acids. Between the trimmed V and J ends, which lost 4 bases and 2 bases, there was a span of 3 bases. Looked up from germline, CDR1 is SGHRS and CDR2 is YFSETQ. CDR3 nucleotide sequence: TGCGCCAGCAGCAGTAACACTGAAGCTTTCTTT. Its protein product is CASSSNTEAFF.

This clone was picked up a small number of times. The chain carries TRBV4-2 and TRBJ2-3; 8 nucleotides line up with TRBD1. CDR1 LGHNA and CDR2 YNFKEQ come from the germline V gene. Trimming took 8 bases from V and 3 from J; bases not matched to a gene: 4. This CDR3 is built from 13 residues. The CDR3 loop reads CASAGGATDTQYF. CDR3 bases: TGTGCCAGCGCAGGGGGCGCGACAGATACGCAGTATTTT.

The chain couples TRBV5-6 to TRBJ1-2; D remains ambiguous. Trimming removed 1 base from V and 10 bases from J, with 14 bases in between. The CDR3 contains 13 residues. The germline gives CDR1 SGHDT, CDR2 YYEEEE. DNA for the CDR3: TGTGCCAGCAGCTTGAAGGCAGCTCCTTTCTACACCTTC. Its translation: CASSLKAAPFYTF.

The genes are TRBV30 and TRBJ2-7, with D possibly called TRBD1 or TRBD2 (5 bases each). The CDR3 sequence is 13 residues long. Germline CDR1 and CDR2: GTSNPN and SVGIG (reference sequence). V lost 4 bases and J lost 1, with 11 bases in between. This CDR3 is CAWTWDGSYEQYF. Here the CDR3 DNA reads TGTGCCTGGACATGGGACGGTTCCTACGAGCAGTACTTC.

This rearrangement joins TRBV2 to TRBJ1-4; 7 bases fit TRBD1. The CDR3 sequence is 14 residues long. CDR1 is SNHLY and CDR2 is FYNNEI in the germline V gene. The J segment lost 5 bases and the V segment lost 8 bases, leaving 8 bases of the junction unmatched. The CDR3 sequence is CASFRDSLNEKLFF. In DNA form, the CDR3 reads TGTGCCAGCTTCCGGGACAGCTTAAATGAAAAACTGTTTTTT.

The CDR3 loop reads CASSLSGQSNQPQHF. The CDR3 DNA follows: TGTGCCAGCAGCTTGTCCGGACAGAGCAATCAGCCCCAGCATTTT. The chain recombines TRBV5-6 with TRBJ1-5; D is possibly TRBD1 (6 bases). Germline V CDR1 and CDR2: SGHDT, YYEEEE. The CDR3 spans 15 residues. With 1 base removed from V and 1 base from J, the gap between germline ends came to 9 bases.

This chain joins TRBV5-4 and TRBJ1-3, with 8 positions matching TRBD1. The germline V gene encodes CDR1 SGHNT and CDR2 YYREEE (reference sequence). Unmatched junction bases numbered 11, after V lost 3 bases and J lost 0 bases. There are 18 residues in the CDR3. The CDR3 nucleotides read TGTGCCAGCAGCTCGGGGCAGGGGGCACACGACTCTGGAAACACCATATATTTT. Translation: CASSSGQGAHDSGNTIYF.